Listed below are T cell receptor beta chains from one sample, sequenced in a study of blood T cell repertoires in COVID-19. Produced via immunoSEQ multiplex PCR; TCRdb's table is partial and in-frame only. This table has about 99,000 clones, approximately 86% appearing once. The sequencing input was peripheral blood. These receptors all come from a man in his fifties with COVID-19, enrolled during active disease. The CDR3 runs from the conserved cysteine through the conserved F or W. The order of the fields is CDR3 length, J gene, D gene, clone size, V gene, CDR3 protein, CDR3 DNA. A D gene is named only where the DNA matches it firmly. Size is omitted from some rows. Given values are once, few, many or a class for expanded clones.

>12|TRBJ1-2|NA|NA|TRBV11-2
CASSLGVYGYTF
TGTGCCAGCAGCCTAGGAGTCTATGGCTACACCTTC
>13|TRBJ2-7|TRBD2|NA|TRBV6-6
CASTLRGVGEQYF
TGTGCCAGCACCCTCCGGGGGGTGGGGGAGCAGTACTTC
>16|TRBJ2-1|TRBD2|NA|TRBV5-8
CASSKGLAGGLNEQFF
TGTGCCAGCAGCAAGGGACTAGCGGGGGGGCTGAATGAGCAGTTCTTC
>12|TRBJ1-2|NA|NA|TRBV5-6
CAPPGGSYGYTF
TGTGCCCCGCCGGGGGGATCCTATGGCTACACCTTC
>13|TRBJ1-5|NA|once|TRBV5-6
CASSSGVGQPQHF
TGTGCCAGCAGCTCAGGGGTGGGGCAGCCCCAGCATTTT
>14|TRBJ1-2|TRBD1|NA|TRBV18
CASSPPSRGQGYTF
TGTGCCAGCTCACCACCGTCGAGGGGGCAAGGCTACACCTTC
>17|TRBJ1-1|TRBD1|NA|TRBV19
CASSVAGTGRARTEAFF
TGTGCCAGTAGTGTCGCCGGGACAGGCCGCGCGCGGACTGAAGCTTTCTTT
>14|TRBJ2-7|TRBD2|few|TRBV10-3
CAIRREGLSYEQYF
TGTGCCATCAGGAGGGAGGGCCTGTCCTACGAGCAGTACTTC
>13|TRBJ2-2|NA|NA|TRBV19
CASRWGVTGELFF
TGTGCCAGTAGGTGGGGGGTCACCGGGGAGCTGTTTTTT
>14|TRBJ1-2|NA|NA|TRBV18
CASSPTGSNYGYTF
TGTGCCAGCTCACCTACCGGGTCTAACTATGGCTACACCTTC
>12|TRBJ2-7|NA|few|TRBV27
CASSRDGNEQYF
TGTGCCAGCAGCCGTGACGGGAACGAGCAGTACTTC
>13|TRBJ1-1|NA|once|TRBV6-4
CASSMRLNTEAFF
TGTGCCAGCAGTATGAGATTGAACACTGAAGCTTTCTTT
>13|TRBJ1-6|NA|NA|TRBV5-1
CASSLGAQGPLHF
TGCGCCAGCAGCTTGGGGGCCCAGGGGCCCCTCCACTTT
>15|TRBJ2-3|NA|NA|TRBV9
CASSVAPGVSDTQYF
TGTGCCAGCAGCGTAGCTCCGGGGGTATCAGATACGCAGTATTTT
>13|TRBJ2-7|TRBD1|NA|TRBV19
CASSYDRVGEQYF
TGTGCCAGTAGTTACGACAGGGTTGGCGAGCAGTACTTC
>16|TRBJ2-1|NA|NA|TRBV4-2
CASSQRFGVLYNEQFF
TGTGCCAGCAGCCAGCGGTTCGGGGTCCTCTACAATGAGCAGTTCTTC
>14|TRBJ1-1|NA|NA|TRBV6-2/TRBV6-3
CASSYFGGLGEAFF
TGTGCCAGCAGTTACTTTGGGGGGTTGGGTGAAGCTTTCTTT
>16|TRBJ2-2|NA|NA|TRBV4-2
CASSQDQARNTGELFF
TGTGCCAGCAGCCAAGATCAGGCGAGAAACACCGGGGAGCTGTTTTTT
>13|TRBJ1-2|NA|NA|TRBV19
CASSPPRRGGYTF
TGTGCCAGTAGTCCCCCACGAAGGGGAGGCTACACCTTC
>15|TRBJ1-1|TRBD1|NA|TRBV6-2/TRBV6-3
CASSPRAQGGTEAFF
TGTGCCAGCAGTCCAAGAGCCCAGGGGGGCACTGAAGCTTTCTTT
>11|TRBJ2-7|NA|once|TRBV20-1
CSAILYGEQYF
TGCAGTGCTATACTTTACGGCGAGCAGTACTTC
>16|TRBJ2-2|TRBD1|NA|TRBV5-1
CASSLVGGEITGELFF
TGCGCCAGCAGCTTGGTAGGGGGCGAGATCACCGGGGAGCTGTTTTTT
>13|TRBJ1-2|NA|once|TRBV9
CASSVEGRGGYTF
TGTGCCAGCAGCGTAGAAGGAAGGGGTGGCTACACCTTC
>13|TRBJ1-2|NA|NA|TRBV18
CASSPGADYGYTF
TGTGCCAGCTCACCAGGGGCTGACTATGGCTACACCTTC
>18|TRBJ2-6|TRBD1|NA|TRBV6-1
CASRERTGGSPGANVLTF
TGTGCCAGCAGAGAACGGACAGGGGGATCGCCTGGGGCCAACGTCCTGACTTTC
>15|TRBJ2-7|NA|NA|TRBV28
CASGSFGFGSYEQYF
TGTGCCAGCGGATCTTTCGGGTTTGGGTCCTACGAGCAGTACTTC
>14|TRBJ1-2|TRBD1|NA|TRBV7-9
CASSVLGQDYGYTF
TGTGCCAGCAGCGTACTAGGACAGGACTATGGCTACACCTTC
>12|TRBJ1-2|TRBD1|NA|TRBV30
CAWTTGGPGYTF
TGTGCCTGGACGACAGGGGGCCCTGGCTACACCTTC
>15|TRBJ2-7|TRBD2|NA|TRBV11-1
CASSFAGGLSYEQYF
TGTGCCAGCAGCTTTGCGGGGGGGCTGTCCTACGAGCAGTACTTC
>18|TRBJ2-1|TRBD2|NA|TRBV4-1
CASSQGTSGGSSYNEQFF
TGCGCCAGCAGCCAAGGGACTAGCGGGGGGAGCTCCTACAATGAGCAGTTCTTC
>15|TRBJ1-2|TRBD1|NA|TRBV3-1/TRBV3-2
CASSRADRGWEGYTF
TGTGCCAGCAGCCGCGCGGACAGGGGGTGGGAGGGCTACACCTTC
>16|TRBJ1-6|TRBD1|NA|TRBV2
CASRGASQGYNSPLHF
TGTGCCAGCAGGGGGGCCTCACAGGGGTATAATTCACCCCTCCACTTT
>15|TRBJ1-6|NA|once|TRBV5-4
CASSPPGSDNSPLHF
TGTGCCAGCAGCCCTCCGGGAAGTGATAATTCACCCCTCCACTTT
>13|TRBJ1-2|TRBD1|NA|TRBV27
CASSLGRGYGYTF
TGTGCCAGCAGTCTAGGCAGGGGGTATGGCTACACCTTC
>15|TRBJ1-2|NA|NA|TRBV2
CASSEDAGAFYGYTF
TGTGCCAGCAGTGAAGACGCAGGGGCCTTCTATGGCTACACCTTC
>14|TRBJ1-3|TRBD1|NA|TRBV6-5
CATATGGSGNTIYF
TGTGCCACCGCGACAGGGGGATCTGGAAACACCATATATTTT
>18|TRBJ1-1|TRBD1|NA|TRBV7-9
CASSLPGQGAYMNTEAFF
TGTGCCAGCAGCCTCCCCGGACAGGGGGCTTATATGAACACTGAAGCTTTCTTT
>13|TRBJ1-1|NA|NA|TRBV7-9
CASSLGGLGEAFF
TGTGCCAGCAGCTTAGGGGGCTTGGGTGAAGCTTTCTTT
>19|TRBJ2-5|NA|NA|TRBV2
CASSDPSAKEVGVEETQYF
TGTGCCAGCAGTGATCCTTCGGCGAAGGAGGTCGGAGTTGAAGAGACCCAGTACTTC
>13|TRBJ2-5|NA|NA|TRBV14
CASSSLIEETQYF
TGTGCCAGCAGCTCACTCATCGAAGAGACCCAGTACTTC